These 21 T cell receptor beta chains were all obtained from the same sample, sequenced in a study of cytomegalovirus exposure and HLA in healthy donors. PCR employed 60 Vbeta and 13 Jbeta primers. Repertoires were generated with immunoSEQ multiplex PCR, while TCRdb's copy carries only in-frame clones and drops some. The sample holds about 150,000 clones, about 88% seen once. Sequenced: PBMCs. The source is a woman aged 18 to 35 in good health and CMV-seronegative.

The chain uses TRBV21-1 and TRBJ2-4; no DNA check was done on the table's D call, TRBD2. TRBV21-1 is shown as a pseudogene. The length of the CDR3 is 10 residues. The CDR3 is CASSNRVTDF. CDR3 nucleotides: TGTGCCAGCAGCAATCGTGTCACGGACTTC.

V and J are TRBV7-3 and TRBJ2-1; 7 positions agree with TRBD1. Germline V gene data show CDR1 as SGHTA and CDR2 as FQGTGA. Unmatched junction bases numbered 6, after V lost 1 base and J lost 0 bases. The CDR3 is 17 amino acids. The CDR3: CASSLMGTAFSYNEQFF. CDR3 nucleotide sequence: TGTGCCAGCAGCTTAATGGGGACAGCCTTCTCCTACAATGAGCAGTTCTTC.

The CDR3 loop reads CASSFNGGGEETQYF. CDR3 nucleotides: TGCGCCAGCAGCTTCAACGGGGGGGGAGAAGAGACCCAGTACTTC. J is TRBJ2-5 and V is TRBV5-1; TRBD2 matches at 8 bases. V gave up 2 bases and J gave up 3 bases; unmatched junction bases: 6. The germline V gene has CDR1 SGHRS and CDR2 YFSETQ. The CDR3 covers 15 residues.

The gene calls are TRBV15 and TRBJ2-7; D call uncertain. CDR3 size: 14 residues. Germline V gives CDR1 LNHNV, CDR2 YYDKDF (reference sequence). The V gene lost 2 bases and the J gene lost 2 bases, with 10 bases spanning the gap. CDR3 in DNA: TGTGCCACCAGCAGAACTTCATCTGCCTACGAGCAGTACTTC. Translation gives CATSRTSSAYEQYF.

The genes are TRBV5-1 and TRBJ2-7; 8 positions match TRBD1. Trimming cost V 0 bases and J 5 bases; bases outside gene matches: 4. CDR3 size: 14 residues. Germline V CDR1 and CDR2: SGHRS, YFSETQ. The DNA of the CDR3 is TGCGCCAGCAGCTTGGGCCAGGGGGCCCACGAGCAGTACTTC. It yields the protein CASSLGQGAHEQYF.

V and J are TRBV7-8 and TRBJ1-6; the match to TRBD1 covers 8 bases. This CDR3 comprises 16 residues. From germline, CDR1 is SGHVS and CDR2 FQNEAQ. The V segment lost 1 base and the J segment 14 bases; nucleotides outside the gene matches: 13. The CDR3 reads CASSLEGRTGRVALHF. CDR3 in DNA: TGTGCCAGCAGCTTAGAAGGGAGGACAGGGCGCGTCGCCCTCCACTTT.

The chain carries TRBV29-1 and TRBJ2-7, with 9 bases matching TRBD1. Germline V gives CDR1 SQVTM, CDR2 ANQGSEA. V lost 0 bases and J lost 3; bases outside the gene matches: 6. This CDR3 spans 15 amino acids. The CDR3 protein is CSVEEDRGFSYEQYF. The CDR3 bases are TGCAGCGTTGAAGAAGACAGGGGGTTTAGCTACGAGCAGTACTTC.

CDR3 sequence reads: CASSLFAGVNTEAFF. CDR3 in DNA: TGTGCCAGCAGTTTATTTGCGGGGGTGAACACTGAAGCTTTCTTT. V and J are TRBV27 and TRBJ1-1; tentatively, D is TRBD1 (5 bases). The CDR3 covers 15 residues. Germline V CDR1 and CDR2: MNHEY, SMNVEV (reference sequence). Between the trimmed V and J ends, which lost 1 base and 0 bases, there was a span of 9 bases.

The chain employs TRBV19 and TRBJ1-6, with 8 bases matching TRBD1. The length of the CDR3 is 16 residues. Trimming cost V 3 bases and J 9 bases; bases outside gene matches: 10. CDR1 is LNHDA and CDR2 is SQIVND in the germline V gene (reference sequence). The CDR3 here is CASSISAGQVGSPLHF. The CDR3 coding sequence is TGTGCCAGTAGTATTAGCGCGGGACAGGTCGGTTCACCCCTCCACTTT. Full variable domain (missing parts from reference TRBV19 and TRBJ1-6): DGGITQSPKYLFRKEGQNVTLSCEQNLNHDAMYWYRQDPGQGLRLIYYSQIVNDFQKGDIAEGYSVSREKKESFPLTVTSAQKNPTAFYLCASSISAGQVGSPLHFGNGTRLTVT.

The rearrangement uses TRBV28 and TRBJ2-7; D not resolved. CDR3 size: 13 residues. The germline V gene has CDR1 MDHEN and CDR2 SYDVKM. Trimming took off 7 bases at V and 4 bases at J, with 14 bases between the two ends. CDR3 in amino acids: CASTSSQAYEQYF. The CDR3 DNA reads TGTGCCAGCACCTCATCTCAGGCTTACGAGCAGTACTTC.

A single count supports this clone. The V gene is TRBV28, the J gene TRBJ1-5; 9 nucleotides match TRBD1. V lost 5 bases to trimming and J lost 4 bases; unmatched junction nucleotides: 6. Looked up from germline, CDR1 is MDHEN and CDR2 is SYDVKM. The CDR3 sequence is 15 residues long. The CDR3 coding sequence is TGTGCCAGCAGTGGGGGACAGGGAGGAAATCAGCCCCAGCATTTT. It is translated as CASSGGQGGNQPQHF.

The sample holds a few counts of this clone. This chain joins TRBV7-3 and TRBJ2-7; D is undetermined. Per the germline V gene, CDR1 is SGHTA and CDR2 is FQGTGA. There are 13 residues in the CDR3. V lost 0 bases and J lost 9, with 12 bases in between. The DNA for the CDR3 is TGTGCCAGCAGCTTAACCGACTCCTTTGGGCAGTACTTC. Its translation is CASSLTDSFGQYF.

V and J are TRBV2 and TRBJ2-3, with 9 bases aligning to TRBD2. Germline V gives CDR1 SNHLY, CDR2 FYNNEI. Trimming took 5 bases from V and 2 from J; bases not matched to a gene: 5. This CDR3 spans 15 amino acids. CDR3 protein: CASSPSGMYTDTQYF. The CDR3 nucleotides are TGTGCCAGCAGTCCTAGCGGGATGTACACAGATACGCAGTATTTT.

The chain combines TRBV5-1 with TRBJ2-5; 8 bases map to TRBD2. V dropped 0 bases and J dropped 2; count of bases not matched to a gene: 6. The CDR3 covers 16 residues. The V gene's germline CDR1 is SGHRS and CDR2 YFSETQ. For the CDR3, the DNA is TGCGCCAGCAGCTTGGCGCGGGCTAGCGGGCAAGAGACCCAGTACTTC. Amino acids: CASSLARASGQETQYF.

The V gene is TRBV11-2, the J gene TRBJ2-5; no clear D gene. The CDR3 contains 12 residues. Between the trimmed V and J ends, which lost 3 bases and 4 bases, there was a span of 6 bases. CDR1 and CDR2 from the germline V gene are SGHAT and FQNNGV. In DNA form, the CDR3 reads TGTGCCAGCAGCTTGTCTCTAGAGACCCAGTACTTC. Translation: CASSLSLETQYF. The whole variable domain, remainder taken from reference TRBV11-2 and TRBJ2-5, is EAGVAQSPRYKIIEKRQSVAFWCNPISGHATLYWYQQILGQGPKLLIQFQNNGVVDDSQLPKDRFSAERLKGVDSTLKIQPAKLEDSAVYLCASSLSLETQYFGPGTRLLVL.

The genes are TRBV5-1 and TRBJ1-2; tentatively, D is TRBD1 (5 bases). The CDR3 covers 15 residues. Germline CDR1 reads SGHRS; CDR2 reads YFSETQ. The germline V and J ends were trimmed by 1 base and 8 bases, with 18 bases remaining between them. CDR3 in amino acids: CASSLQGTSALGYTF. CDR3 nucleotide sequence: TGCGCCAGCAGCTTGCAGGGTACCTCTGCGCTCGGCTACACCTTC.

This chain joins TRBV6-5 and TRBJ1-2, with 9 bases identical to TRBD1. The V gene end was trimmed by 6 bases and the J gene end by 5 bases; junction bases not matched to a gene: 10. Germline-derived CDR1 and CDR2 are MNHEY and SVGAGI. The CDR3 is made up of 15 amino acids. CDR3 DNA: TGTGCCAGCAGAGGGGGCGACAGGGGGGGGTATGGCTACACCTTC. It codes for CASRGGDRGGYGYTF.

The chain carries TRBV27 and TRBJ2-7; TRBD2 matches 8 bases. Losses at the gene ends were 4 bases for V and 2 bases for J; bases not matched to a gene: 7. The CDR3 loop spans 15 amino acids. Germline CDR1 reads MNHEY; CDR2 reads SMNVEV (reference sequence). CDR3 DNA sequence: TGTGCCAGCAGTTGGGGGCGGGGGGTCGCCTACGAGCAGTACTTC. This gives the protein CASSWGRGVAYEQYF.

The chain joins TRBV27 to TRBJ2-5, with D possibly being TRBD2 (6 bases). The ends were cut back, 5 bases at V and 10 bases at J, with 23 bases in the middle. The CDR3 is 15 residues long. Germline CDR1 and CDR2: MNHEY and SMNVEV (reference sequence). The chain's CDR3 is CASSPGTLTAGDQYF. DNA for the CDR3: TGTGCCAGCAGTCCCGGGACTCTTACAGCTGGGGACCAGTACTTC.

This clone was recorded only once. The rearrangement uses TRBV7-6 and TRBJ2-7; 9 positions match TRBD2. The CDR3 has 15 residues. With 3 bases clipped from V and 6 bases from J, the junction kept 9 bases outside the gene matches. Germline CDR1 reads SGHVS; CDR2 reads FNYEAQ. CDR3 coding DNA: TGTGCCAGCAGCTTGGGCGGGAGGGCGTCTGGCGAGCAGTACTTC. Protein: CASSLGGRASGEQYF.

CDR3 bases: TGTGGAGGAGCCGGAAAGTCGAGCTCCTACGAGCAGTACTTC. Amino acid sequence: CGGAGKSSSYEQYF. The J gene is TRBJ2-7, the V gene TRBV30; D is unresolved. The CDR3 loop spans 14 amino acids. Germline V CDR1 and CDR2: GTSNPN, SVGIG (reference sequence).